These T cell receptor beta chains were read from a single sample in a study of blood T cell repertoires in COVID-19. Here immunoSEQ multiplex PCR was the method, and the copy in TCRdb shows in-frame clones only, minus some. Of some 11,000 clones listed, roughly 87% are singletons. The sample comprised peripheral blood. The origin of the receptors is a young man with active or convalescent COVID-19. CDR3s include the opening cysteine and the closing phenylalanine or tryptophan. D genes are given only for firm matches. Size values are once, few and many counts, or a class for expanded clones, and some rows have none.

J	D	size	V	CDR3	DNA
TRBJ2-2	TRBD2	NA	TRBV10-1	CASKAGDTGELFF	TGCGCCAGCAAAGCGGGGGATACCGGGGAGCTGTTTTTT
TRBJ1-5	NA	few	TRBV6-4	CASSDSYSNQPQHF	TGTGCCAGCAGTGACTCCTATAGCAATCAGCCCCAGCATTTT
TRBJ1-2	TRBD1	NA	TRBV30	CAWSAQGAYGYTF	TGTGCCTGGAGTGCTCAGGGGGCCTATGGCTACACCTTC
TRBJ1-6	NA	once	TRBV3-1/TRBV3-2	CASSPGVNSPLHF	TGTGCCAGCTCCCCAGGGGTAAATTCACCCCTCCACTTT
TRBJ2-1	NA	NA	TRBV7-3	CASSLTGTTNEQFF	TGTGCCAGCAGCTTAACAGGGACAACAAATGAGCAGTTCTTC
TRBJ2-3	TRBD2	NA	TRBV18	CASSPGLAGADTQYF	TGTGCCAGCTCACCGGGACTAGCGGGAGCAGATACGCAGTATTTT
TRBJ1-1	NA	NA	TRBV14	CASTFGGGEAFF	TGTGCCAGCACCTTCGGGGGGGGTGAAGCTTTCTTT
TRBJ1-4	TRBD1	NA	TRBV29-1	CSVAAGTDEKLFF	TGCAGCGTCGCCGCCGGGACAGATGAAAAACTGTTTTTT
TRBJ1-6	NA	NA	TRBV2	CASSADTVENSPLHF	TGTGCCAGCAGCGCGGATACGGTTGAGAACTCACCCCTCCACTTT
TRBJ2-2	NA	NA	TRBV6-5	CASSRAGTGELFF	TGTGCCAGCAGTCGGGCAGGGACCGGGGAGCTGTTTTTT
TRBJ1-1	TRBD1	NA	TRBV7-8	CASSPDRVTEAFF	TGTGCCAGCAGCCCCGACAGGGTCACTGAAGCTTTCTTT
TRBJ2-5	NA	NA	TRBV27	CASSSSKETQYF	TGTGCCAGCAGCTCCAGTAAAGAGACCCAGTACTTC
TRBJ1-2	NA	NA	TRBV7-9	CASSFGPGEGYTF	TGTGCCAGCAGCTTCGGCCCCGGGGAAGGCTACACCTTC
TRBJ2-3	NA	NA	TRBV9	CASSVSEDTQYF	TGTGCCAGCAGCGTAAGCGAAGATACGCAGTATTTT
TRBJ2-5	TRBD2	NA	TRBV10-3	CAISESGGGNQETQYF	TGTGCCATCAGTGAGTCCGGCGGGGGGAACCAAGAGACCCAGTACTTC
TRBJ2-7	TRBD2	NA	TRBV6-5	CASLKGSGGNEQYF	TGTGCCTCCCTTAAGGGTAGCGGGGGGAACGAGCAGTACTTC
TRBJ1-1	NA	NA	TRBV29-1	CSVDREGTEAFF	TGCAGCGTTGACAGGGAGGGGACTGAAGCTTTCTTT
TRBJ1-2	NA	NA	TRBV30	CAWSRGGDYGYTF	TGTGCCTGGAGTCGCGGGGGAGACTATGGCTACACCTTC
TRBJ2-5	NA	NA	TRBV29-1	CSVEAGYKKTQYF	TGCAGCGTTGAAGCGGGTTATAAAAAGACCCAGTACTTC
TRBJ2-2	TRBD1	NA	TRBV7-3	CASSPRRTGTTGELFF	TGTGCCAGCAGCCCCCGTAGGACAGGGACCACCGGGGAGCTGTTTTTT
TRBJ2-3	TRBD1	NA	TRBV5-8	CASSHYGQGWYF	TGTGCCAGCAGCCACTACGGACAGGGTTGGTATTTT
TRBJ1-2	TRBD1	NA	TRBV12-5	CASGPPPDRGYGYTF	TGTGCTAGTGGTCCTCCCCCCGACAGGGGGTATGGCTACACCTTC
TRBJ2-1	NA	NA	TRBV6-4	CASSEIASEGRYNEQFF	TGTGCCAGCAGTGAAATAGCCTCTGAGGGGAGGTACAATGAGCAGTTCTTC
TRBJ1-2	NA	once	TRBV27	CASRSGGAGNYGYTF	TGTGCCAGCAGATCAGGAGGGGCGGGGAACTATGGCTACACCTTC
TRBJ1-6	TRBD1	NA	TRBV19	CASDDRVSDSPLHF	TGTGCCAGCGACGACAGGGTCTCGGATTCACCCCTCCACTTT
TRBJ1-2	NA	NA	TRBV21-1	CASATEIYGYTF	TGTGCCAGCGCGACAGAGATATATGGCTACACCTTC
TRBJ2-3	NA	NA	TRBV2	CASIVGASVPLDTQYF	TGTGCCAGCATTGTTGGGGCGAGCGTCCCACTGGATACGCAGTATTTT
TRBJ1-5	TRBD1	NA	TRBV19	CASSEGPGQGSYSNQPQHF	TGTGCCAGTAGCGAAGGACCGGGACAGGGGTCTTATAGCAATCAGCCCCAGCATTTT
TRBJ2-4	TRBD2	NA	TRBV6-4	CASSEIRLAVAKNIQYF	TGTGCCAGCAGTGAAATTCGGCTAGCGGTAGCCAAAAACATTCAGTACTTC
TRBJ2-5	NA	once	TRBV6-6	CATILSGQETQYF	TGTGCCACCATTCTTAGCGGCCAAGAGACCCAGTACTTC
TRBJ2-5	NA	NA	TRBV18	CASSPLIAETQETQYF	TGTGCCAGCTCACCACTGATAGCGGAGACACAAGAGACCCAGTACTTC
TRBJ2-5	NA	NA	TRBV14	CASSAPRLRFQETQYF	TGTGCCAGCAGCGCCCCACGGTTGCGTTTTCAAGAGACCCAGTACTTC
TRBJ1-1	TRBD1	NA	TRBV5-1	CASSIGQGVTEAFF	TGCGCCAGCAGCATCGGACAGGGTGTCACTGAAGCTTTCTTT
TRBJ1-3	NA	NA	TRBV5-8	CASSLGQRTGNTIYF	TGTGCCAGCAGCTTGGGACAGCGAACTGGAAACACCATATATTTT
TRBJ2-2	NA	once	TRBV7-9	CASSPPLSGSYTGELFF	TGTGCCAGCAGCCCCCCCCTTTCGGGTTCATACACCGGGGAGCTGTTTTTT
TRBJ2-3	NA	NA	TRBV7-3	CASSPGGRSTDTQYF	TGTGCCAGCAGCCCCGGGGGGCGCAGCACAGATACGCAGTATTTT
TRBJ1-1	NA	NA	TRBV6-2/TRBV6-3	CASSYSRLLNTEAFF	TGTGCCAGCAGTTACTCGCGGCTCCTGAACACTGAAGCTTTCTTT
TRBJ1-2	NA	NA	TRBV7-2	CASSLVAGVNYGYTF	TGTGCCAGCAGCTTAGTTGCAGGGGTAAACTATGGCTACACCTTC
TRBJ1-2	NA	NA	TRBV7-2	CAIPRGTIKGYTF	TGTGCCATCCCGCGGGGGACAATAAAAGGCTACACCTTC
TRBJ2-4	NA	few	TRBV19	CASSGPGKKAKNIQYF	TGTGCCAGTAGTGGCCCAGGGAAGAAAGCCAAAAACATTCAGTACTTC
TRBJ2-3	TRBD2	NA	TRBV7-9	CASSMTSGGAIDTQYF	TGTGCCAGCAGCATGACTAGCGGGGGGGCCATAGATACGCAGTATTTT
TRBJ2-3	TRBD1	NA	TRBV3-1/TRBV3-2	CASSRQGQPLDTQYF	TGTGCCAGCAGCCGCCAGGGACAGCCGCTGGATACGCAGTATTTT
TRBJ2-3	TRBD2	NA	TRBV7-6	CASSSGGLVNHDTQYF	TGTGCCAGCAGCTCAGGTGGACTAGTTAATCACGATACGCAGTATTTT
TRBJ1-2	TRBD1	NA	TRBV4-1	CASSHVGQATGYTF	TGCGCCAGCAGCCATGTCGGACAGGCTACTGGCTACACCTTC
TRBJ1-1	NA	NA	TRBV10-2	CASSGGHTEAFF	TGCGCCAGCAGTGGAGGGCATACTGAAGCTTTCTTT
TRBJ2-1	TRBD2	NA	TRBV14	CASSQDTERGGEAFEQFF	TGTGCCAGCAGCCAAGATACCGAGCGGGGGGGCGAGGCGTTTGAGCAGTTCTTC
TRBJ2-3	NA	NA	TRBV5-4	CASSLAGILTDTQYF	TGTGCCAGCAGCTTAGCAGGGATTCTTACAGATACGCAGTATTTT
TRBJ2-5	TRBD2	NA	TRBV29-1	CSGRGGVGAQYF	TGCAGCGGACGGGGAGGGGTAGGGGCCCAGTACTTC
TRBJ2-2	NA	once	TRBV7-9	CASSFWTGRDTGELFF	TGTGCCAGCAGCTTCTGGACAGGGAGGGACACCGGGGAGCTGTTTTTT
TRBJ1-6	TRBD1	NA	TRBV10-2	CASRQGGADSPLHF	TGCGCCAGCCGACAGGGTGGGGCGGATTCACCCCTCCACTTT
TRBJ2-2	NA	NA	TRBV12-5	CASGSRENGELFF	TGTGCTAGTGGTTCTAGGGAGAACGGGGAGCTGTTTTTT
TRBJ2-7	NA	NA	TRBV2	CASSERGYEQYF	TGTGCCAGCAGTGAAAGAGGGTACGAGCAGTACTTC
TRBJ1-2	NA	NA	TRBV11-2	CASSIRGARGYGYTF	TGTGCCAGCAGCATCCGGGGGGCGCGGGGCTATGGCTACACCTTC
TRBJ2-5	NA	NA	TRBV11-2	CASSLREGGELETQYF	TGTGCCAGCAGCTTAAGGGAGGGGGGGGAGTTGGAGACCCAGTACTTC